Below, 5 T cell receptor beta chains from the same sample are listed, as sequenced in a study of blood T cell repertoires in COVID-19 (dated by TCRdb to the early 2020s). The receptor library was made with the immunoSEQ multiplex PCR assay. TCRdb carries this immuneACCESS record with in-frame sequences only. Its versions omit some clonotypes, under half of them owing to an unresolved V gene in the studies checked, with the rest unexplained. The sample records 200,000 to 300,000 clones, 84% of which are singletons. 4% of the sample is in the top ten clones. The specimen was peripheral blood. These receptors were taken from a man in his forties or fifties with acute or convalescent COVID-19.

This clone came up a few times. The chain couples TRBV27 to TRBJ1-2, with unresolved D. V lost 6 bases to trimming and J lost 8 bases, with 19 bases between them. Germline CDR1 is MNHEY and CDR2 is SMNVEV (reference sequence). This CDR3 has 14 amino acids. CDR3 amino acids: CASSSSLRSYGYTF. The CDR3 DNA reads as TGTGCCAGCAGCTCTAGTCTGCGGTCGTACGGCTACACCTTC.

The chain carries TRBV11-2 and TRBJ2-1; no reliable D call. The CDR3 is 11 amino acids. Germline CDR1 and CDR2: SGHAT and FQNNGV. V lost 3 bases and J lost 6, with 3 bases in between. This CDR3 is CASSLSNEQFF. The CDR3 nucleotides are TGTGCCAGCAGCTTGAGCAATGAGCAGTTCTTC.

The chain is built from TRBV3-1 (or the pseudogene TRBV3-2) and TRBJ1-4; D remains ambiguous. Germline CDR1 is LGHDT and CDR2 is YNNKEL (reference sequence). This CDR3 contains 12 residues. Deletions cut 1 base from V and 7 bases from J, with 4 bases between. The CDR3 here is CASSQAGEKLFF. For the CDR3, the DNA is TGTGCCAGCAGCCAAGCGGGTGAAAAACTGTTTTTT.

The chain combines TRBV2 with TRBJ1-2, with 8 bases identical to TRBD1. Germline trimming cut 4 bases from V and 8 bases from J; bases unmatched to any gene: 9. The CDR3 totals 14 residues. The germline V gene has CDR1 SNHLY and CDR2 FYNNEI. The CDR3, as DNA: TGTGCCAGCAGTGGACTCACAGGGGGACACGGCTACACCTTC. Its protein is CASSGLTGGHGYTF. The variable domain in full, completed from reference TRBV2 and TRBJ1-2, reads EPEVTQTPSHQVTQMGQEVILRCVPISNHLYFYWYRQILGQKVEFLVSFYNNEISEKSEIFDDQFSVERPDGSNFTLKIRSTKLEDSAMYFCASSGLTGGHGYTFGSGTRLTVV.

This rearrangement joins TRBV30 to TRBJ1-5, with D tentatively TRBD1 (5 bases). With 1 base removed from V and 6 bases from J, the gap between germline ends came to 10 bases. Germline CDR1 is GTSNPN and CDR2 is SVGIG (reference sequence). The CDR3 has 13 residues. This chain's CDR3 is CAWSARVGQPQHF. DNA of the CDR3: TGTGCCTGGAGTGCCAGGGTGGGTCAGCCCCAGCATTTT.